Described below is a single T cell receptor beta chain sequence and its context. This specimen comes from a study of blood T cell repertoires in COVID-19. About the study: From the United States, Italy and Spain came samples of acute and convalescent COVID-19. The analysed material was cDNA or gDNA that came from T cells, B-cell-depleted T cells, or PBMCs.

Here immunoSEQ multiplex PCR was the method, and the copy in TCRdb shows in-frame clones only, minus some. The sample carries around 200,000 clones, roughly nine tenths recorded once. Sequencing was done on a sample of peripheral blood. The source of this sequence is a man younger than 45 with acute or convalescent COVID-19.

The CDR3 nucleotides are TGTGCCAGCAGCAAGCGGGAGCTTTTAGAGACCCAGTACTTC. Protein sequence: CASSKRELLETQYF. The rearrangement links TRBV6-5 to TRBJ2-5, with 8 bases that match TRBD2. The CDR3 consists of 14 residues. Germline CDR1 MNHEY, CDR2 SVGAGI. V shed 6 bases and J 4 bases; nucleotides not matched to a gene: 7.